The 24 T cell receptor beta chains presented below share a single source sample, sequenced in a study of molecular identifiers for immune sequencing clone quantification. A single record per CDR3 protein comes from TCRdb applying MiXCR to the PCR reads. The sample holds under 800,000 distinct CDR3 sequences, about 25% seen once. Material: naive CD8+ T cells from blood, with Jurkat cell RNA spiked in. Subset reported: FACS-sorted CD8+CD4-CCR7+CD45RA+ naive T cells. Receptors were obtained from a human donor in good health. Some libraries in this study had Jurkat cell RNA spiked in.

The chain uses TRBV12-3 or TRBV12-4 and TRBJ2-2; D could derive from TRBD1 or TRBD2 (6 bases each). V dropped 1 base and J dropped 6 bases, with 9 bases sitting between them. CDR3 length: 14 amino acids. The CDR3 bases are TGTGCCAGCAGTTTAGTGGGGGGCCCCGGGGAGCTGTTTTTT. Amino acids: CASSLVGGPGELFF.

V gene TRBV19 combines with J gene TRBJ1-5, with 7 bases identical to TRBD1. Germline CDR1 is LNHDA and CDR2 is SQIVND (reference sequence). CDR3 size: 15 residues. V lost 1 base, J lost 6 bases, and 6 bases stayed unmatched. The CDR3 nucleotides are TGTGCCAGTAGTATAGGTGAAAGGGGGCTTCAGCCCCAGCATTTT. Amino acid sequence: CASSIGERGLQPQHF.

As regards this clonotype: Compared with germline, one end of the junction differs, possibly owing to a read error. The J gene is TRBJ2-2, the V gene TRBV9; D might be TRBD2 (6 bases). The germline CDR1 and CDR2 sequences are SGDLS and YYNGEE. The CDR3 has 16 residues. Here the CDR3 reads CACSVGGGENTGELFF. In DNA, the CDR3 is TGTGCCTGCAGCGTAGGAGGCGGGGAGAACACCGGGGAGCTGTTTTTT.

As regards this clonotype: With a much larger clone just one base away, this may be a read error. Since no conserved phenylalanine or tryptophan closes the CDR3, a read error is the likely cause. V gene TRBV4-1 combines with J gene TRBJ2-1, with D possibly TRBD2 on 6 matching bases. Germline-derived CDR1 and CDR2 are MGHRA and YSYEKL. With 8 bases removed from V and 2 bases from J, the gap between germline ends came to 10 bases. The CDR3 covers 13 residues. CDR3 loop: CASGGVAYNEQFL. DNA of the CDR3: TGCGCCAGCGGAGGGGTGGCCTACAATGAGCAGTTCCTC.

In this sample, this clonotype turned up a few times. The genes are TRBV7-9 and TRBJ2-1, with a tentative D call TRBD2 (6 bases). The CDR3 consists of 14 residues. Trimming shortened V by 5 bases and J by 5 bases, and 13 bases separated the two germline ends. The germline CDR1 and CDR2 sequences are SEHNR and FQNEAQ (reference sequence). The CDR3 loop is CASSEDYSHNEQFF. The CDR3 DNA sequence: TGTGCCAGCAGCGAGGACTACTCACACAATGAGCAGTTCTTC.

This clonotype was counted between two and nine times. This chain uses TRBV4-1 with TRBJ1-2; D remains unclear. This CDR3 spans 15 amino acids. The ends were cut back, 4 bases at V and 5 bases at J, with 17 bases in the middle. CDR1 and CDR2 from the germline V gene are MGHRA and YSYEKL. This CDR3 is CASSPRAPGEYGYTF. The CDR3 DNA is TGCGCCAGCAGCCCCCGGGCGCCCGGTGAATATGGCTACACCTTC.

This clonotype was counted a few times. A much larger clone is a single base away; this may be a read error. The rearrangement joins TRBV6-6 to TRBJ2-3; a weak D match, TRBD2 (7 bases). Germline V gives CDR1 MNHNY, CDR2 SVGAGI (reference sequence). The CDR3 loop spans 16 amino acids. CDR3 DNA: TGTGCCAGCAGTGGTGGCGGGGGCCCCCGCACAGGTACGCAGTATTTT. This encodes CASSGGGGPRTGTQYF.

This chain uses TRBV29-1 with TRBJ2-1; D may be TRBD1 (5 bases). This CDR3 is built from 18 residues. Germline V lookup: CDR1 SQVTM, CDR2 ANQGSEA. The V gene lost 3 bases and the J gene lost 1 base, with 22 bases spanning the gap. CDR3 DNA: TGCAGCGTTGATGAACCCGCCTGGGGCGCACATTCCTACAATGAGCAGTTCTTC. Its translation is CSVDEPAWGAHSYNEQFF.

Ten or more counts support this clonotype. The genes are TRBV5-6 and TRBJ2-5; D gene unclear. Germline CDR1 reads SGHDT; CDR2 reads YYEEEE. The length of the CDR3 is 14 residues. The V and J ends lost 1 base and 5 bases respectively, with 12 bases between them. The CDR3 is CASSLPSYGETQYF. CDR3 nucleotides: TGTGCCAGCAGCTTGCCCAGCTATGGGGAGACCCAGTACTTC.

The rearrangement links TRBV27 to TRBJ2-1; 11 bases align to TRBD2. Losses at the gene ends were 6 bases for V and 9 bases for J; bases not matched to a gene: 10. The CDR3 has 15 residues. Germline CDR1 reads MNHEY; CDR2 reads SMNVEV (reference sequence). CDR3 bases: TGTGCCAGCAGCCCGGGACTAGCGGACCACAGTGAGCAGTTCTTC. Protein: CASSPGLADHSEQFF.

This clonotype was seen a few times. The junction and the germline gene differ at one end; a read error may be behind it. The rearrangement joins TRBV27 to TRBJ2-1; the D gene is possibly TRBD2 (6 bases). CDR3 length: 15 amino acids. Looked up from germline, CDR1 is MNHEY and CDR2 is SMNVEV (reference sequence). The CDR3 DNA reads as TGTGCCAGCAGTTTGTCACTAGCTTCCTCCAATGAGCAGTTCTTC. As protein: CASSLSLASSNEQFF.

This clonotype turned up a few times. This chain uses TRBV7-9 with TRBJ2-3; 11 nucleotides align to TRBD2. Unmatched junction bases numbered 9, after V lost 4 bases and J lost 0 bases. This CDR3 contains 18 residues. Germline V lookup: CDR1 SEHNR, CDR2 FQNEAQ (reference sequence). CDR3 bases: TGTGCCAGCAGCTCCCATCTGGGACTAGCGGAGAGCACAGATACGCAGTATTTT. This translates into CASSSHLGLAESTDTQYF.

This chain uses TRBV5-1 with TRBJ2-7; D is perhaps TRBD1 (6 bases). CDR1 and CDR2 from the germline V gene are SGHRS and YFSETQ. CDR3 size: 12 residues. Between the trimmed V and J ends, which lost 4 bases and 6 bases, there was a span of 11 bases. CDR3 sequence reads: CASSDRDTEQYF. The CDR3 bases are TGCGCCAGCAGCGACCGGGACACCGAGCAGTACTTC.

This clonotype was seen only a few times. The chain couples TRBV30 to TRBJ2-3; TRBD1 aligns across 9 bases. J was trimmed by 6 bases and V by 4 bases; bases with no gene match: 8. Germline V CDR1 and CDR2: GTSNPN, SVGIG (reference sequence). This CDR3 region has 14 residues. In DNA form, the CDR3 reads TGTGCCTGGATGAACACAGGGGGCTACGATACGCAGTATTTT. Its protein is CAWMNTGGYDTQYF.

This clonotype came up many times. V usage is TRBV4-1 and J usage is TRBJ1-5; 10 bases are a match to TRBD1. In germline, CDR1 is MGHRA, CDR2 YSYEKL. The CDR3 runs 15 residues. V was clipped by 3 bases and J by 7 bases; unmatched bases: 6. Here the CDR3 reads CASSQADRGRQPQHF. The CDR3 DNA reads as TGCGCCAGCAGCCAGGCTGACAGGGGGCGGCAGCCCCAGCATTTT.

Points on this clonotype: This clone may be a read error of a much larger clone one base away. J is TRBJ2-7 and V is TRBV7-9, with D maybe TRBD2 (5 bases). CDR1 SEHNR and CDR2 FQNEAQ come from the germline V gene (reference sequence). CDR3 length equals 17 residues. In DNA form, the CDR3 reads TGTGGCAGCAGCAAAGACAAGGCTGGACTGAGCTCCTACGAGCAGTACTTC. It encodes CGSSKDKAGLSSYEQYF.

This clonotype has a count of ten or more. CDR3 in amino acids: CASSTGTVTYEQYF. The CDR3 bases are TGTGCCAGCAGCACCGGGACAGTTACCTACGAGCAGTACTTC. This rearrangement joins TRBV5-5 to TRBJ2-7, with 7 bases matching TRBD1. The CDR3 is made up of 14 amino acids. Germline V gene lookup returns CDR1 SGHKS and CDR2 YYEKEE (reference sequence). Trimming at V came to 4 bases and at J to 2 bases, leaving 6 bases not matched to a gene.

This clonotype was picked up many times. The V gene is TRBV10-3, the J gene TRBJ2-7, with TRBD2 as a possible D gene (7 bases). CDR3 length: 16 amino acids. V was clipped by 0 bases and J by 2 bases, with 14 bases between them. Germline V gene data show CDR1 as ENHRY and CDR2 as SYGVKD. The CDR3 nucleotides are TGTGCCATCAGTGAGTCGGGAGGGGGGCGAACCTACGAGCAGTACTTC. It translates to CAISESGGGRTYEQYF.

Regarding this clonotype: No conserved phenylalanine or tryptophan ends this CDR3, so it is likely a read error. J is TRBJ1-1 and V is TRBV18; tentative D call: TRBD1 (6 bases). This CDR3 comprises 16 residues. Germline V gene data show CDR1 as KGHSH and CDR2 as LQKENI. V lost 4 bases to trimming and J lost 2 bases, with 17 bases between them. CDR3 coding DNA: TGTGCCAGCTCACAAACTCCGGGACAATCAAACACTGAAGCTTTCATT. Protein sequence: CASSQTPGQSNTEAFI.

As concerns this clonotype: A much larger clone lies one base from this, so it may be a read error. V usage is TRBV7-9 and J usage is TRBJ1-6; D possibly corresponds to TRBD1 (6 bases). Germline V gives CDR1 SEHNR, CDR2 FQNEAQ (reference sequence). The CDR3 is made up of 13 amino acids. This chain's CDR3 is CASTGTNFSPPHF. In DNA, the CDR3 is TGTGCCAGTACCGGGACAAACTTTTCACCCCCCCACTTT.

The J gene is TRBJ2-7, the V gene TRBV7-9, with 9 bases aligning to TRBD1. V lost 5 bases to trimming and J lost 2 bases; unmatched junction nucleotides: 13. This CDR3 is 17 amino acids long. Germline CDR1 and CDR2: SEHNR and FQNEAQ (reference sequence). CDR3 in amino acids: CASSPRDREGLAYEQYF. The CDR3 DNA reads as TGTGCCAGCAGCCCCCGGGACAGGGAGGGGCTGGCCTACGAGCAGTACTTC. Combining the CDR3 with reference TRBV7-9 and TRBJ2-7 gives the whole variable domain DTGVSQNPRHKITKRGQNVTFRCDPISEHNRLYWYRQTLGQGPEFLTYFQNEAQLEKSRLLSDRFSAERPKGSFSTLEIQRTEQGDSAMYLCASSPRDREGLAYEQYFGPGTRLTVT.

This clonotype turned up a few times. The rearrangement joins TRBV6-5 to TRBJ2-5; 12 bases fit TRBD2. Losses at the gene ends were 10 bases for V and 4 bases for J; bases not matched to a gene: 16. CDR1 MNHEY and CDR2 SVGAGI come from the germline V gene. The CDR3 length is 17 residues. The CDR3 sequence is CATETPSGRAGGETQYF. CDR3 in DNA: TGTGCCACCGAAACCCCTAGCGGGAGGGCCGGTGGAGAGACCCAGTACTTC.

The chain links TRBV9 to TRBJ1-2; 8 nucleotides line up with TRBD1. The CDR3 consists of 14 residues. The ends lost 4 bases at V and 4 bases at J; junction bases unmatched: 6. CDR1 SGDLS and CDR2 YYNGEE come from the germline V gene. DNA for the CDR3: TGTGCCAGCAGCTCACGGACAGGGATCTATGGCTACACCTTC. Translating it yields CASSSRTGIYGYTF.

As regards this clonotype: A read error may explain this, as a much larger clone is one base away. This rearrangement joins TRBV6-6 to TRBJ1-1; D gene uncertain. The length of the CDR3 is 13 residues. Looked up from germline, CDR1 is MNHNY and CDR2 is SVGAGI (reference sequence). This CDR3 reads CASGELTSPEALF. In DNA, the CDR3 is TGTGCCAGCGGGGAGTTAACCTCACCGGAAGCTCTCTTT.